What follows are 23 T cell receptor beta chains derived from one specimen sequenced in a study of cytomegalovirus exposure and HLA in healthy donors. Use of 60 Vbeta and 13 Jbeta primers characterized the PCR. Using immunoSEQ multiplex PCR, the repertoire was profiled, and TCRdb retains in-frame clones only, with some absent. The profile shows around 150,000 clones, about 80% of them singletons. The sequencing input was PBMCs. The source of these receptors is a middle-aged woman in good health and CMV-seronegative.

This clone was recorded only once. V usage is TRBV29-1 and J usage is TRBJ1-2, with D maybe TRBD1 (6 bases). Between the trimmed V and J ends, which lost 3 bases and 4 bases, there was a span of 9 bases. The CDR3 has 12 residues. The germline V gene has CDR1 SQVTM and CDR2 ANQGSEA. This CDR3 reads CSVEGGGYGYTF. CDR3 nucleotides: TGCAGCGTTGAGGGAGGGGGCTATGGCTACACCTTC.

The V call is TRBV4-3, the J call TRBJ2-5, with D perhaps matching TRBD2 (6 bases). The end of the DNA is better explained by TRBJ2-7, so the J call may be wrong. CDR1 LGHNA and CDR2 YSLEER come from the germline V gene. The CDR3 contains 15 residues. CDR3 region: CASSPFSVGGDEQYF. In DNA, the CDR3 is TGCGCCAGCAGCCCCTTCTCGGTGGGGGGTGACGAGCAGTACTTC.

The gene calls are TRBV6-5 and TRBJ1-6; D may be TRBD1 (6 bases). Germline loops: CDR1 MNHEY, CDR2 SVGAGI. The CDR3 has 16 residues. Trimming removed 2 bases at V and 6 bases at J, with 14 bases between. The CDR3 DNA reads TGTGCCAGCAGTTACCTATCAGGGGCCTTTAATTCACCCCTCCACTTT. This encodes CASSYLSGAFNSPLHF.

The genes are TRBV11-2 and TRBJ1-4, with D perhaps matching TRBD1 (5 bases). Germline CDR1 is SGHAT and CDR2 is FQNNGV. Trimming took 4 bases from V and 6 from J, leaving 15 bases between them. This CDR3 comprises 15 residues. The DNA of the CDR3 is TGTGCCAGCAGCTCCGGGGGGGATTGGCATGAAAAACTGTTTTTT. Translation: CASSSGGDWHEKLFF. The full variable domain, completed using reference TRBV11-2 and TRBJ1-4, is EAGVAQSPRYKIIEKRQSVAFWCNPISGHATLYWYQQILGQGPKLLIQFQNNGVVDDSQLPKDRFSAERLKGVDSTLKIQPAKLEDSAVYLCASSSGGDWHEKLFFGSGTQLSVL.

V usage is TRBV7-3 and J usage is TRBJ2-1; TRBD1 agrees at 7 bases. V shed 3 bases and J 7 bases; nucleotides not matched to a gene: 6. CDR3 length: 14 amino acids. CDR1 is SGHTA, CDR2 FQGTGA, per germline. CDR3 coding DNA: TGTGCCAGCAGCTTTACAGGGGTTGGAAATGAGCAGTTCTTC. Its protein is CASSFTGVGNEQFF.

The gene calls are TRBV5-4 and TRBJ2-7; D may be TRBD1 (6 bases). The CDR3 runs to 14 residues. From germline, CDR1 is SGHNT and CDR2 YYREEE (reference sequence). Trimming removed 2 bases from V and 5 bases from J, with 14 bases in between. This CDR3 reads CASSLRGTGHEQYF. The CDR3 DNA follows: TGTGCCAGCAGCTTAAGGGGGACCGGACACGAGCAGTACTTC.

The genes are TRBV28 and TRBJ2-3; the match to TRBD2 covers 8 bases. J was trimmed by 5 bases and V by 4 bases; bases with no gene match: 11. Germline CDR1 reads MDHEN; CDR2 reads SYDVKM. There are 16 residues in the CDR3. In nucleotides, the CDR3 is TGTGCCAGCAGTTCACCTCCTAGCGGGTTAGAAGATACGCAGTATTTT. This codes for CASSSPPSGLEDTQYF.

V is TRBV7-9 and J is TRBJ2-3; 7 bases are a match to TRBD2. Germline V lookup: CDR1 SEHNR, CDR2 FQNEAQ (reference sequence). The CDR3 covers 14 residues. The trim removed 5 bases at V and 2 bases at J, leaving 4 bases unmatched. The DNA of the CDR3 is TGTGCCAGCAGCCGGGGGGACCCCACAGATACGCAGTATTTT. Translating it yields CASSRGDPTDTQYF.

The chain couples TRBV7-2 to TRBJ2-7; D gene ambiguous. Germline CDR1 SGHTA, CDR2 FQGNSA. The germline V and J ends were trimmed by 2 bases and 5 bases, with 10 bases remaining between them. The CDR3 loop spans 13 amino acids. CDR3 DNA sequence: TGTGCCAGCAGCTTAAAAATAAGCGACGAGCAGTACTTC. Translated: CASSLKISDEQYF.

The V and J genes are TRBV28 and TRBJ2-5, with D possibly matching TRBD1 (5 bases). There are 13 residues in the CDR3. The V and J ends lost 6 bases and 7 bases respectively, with 15 bases between them. Germline V gene lookup returns CDR1 MDHEN and CDR2 SYDVKM. CDR3 amino acids: CASRPTGLGTQYF. The CDR3, as DNA: TGTGCCAGCAGGCCAACAGGTTTGGGGACCCAGTACTTC.

V is TRBV28 and J is TRBJ2-1; 7 nucleotides agree with TRBD2. This CDR3 has 15 amino acids. The trim removed 2 bases at V and 8 bases at J, leaving 9 bases unmatched. Looked up from germline, CDR1 is MDHEN and CDR2 is SYDVKM. Written as DNA, the CDR3 is TGTGCCAGCAGTTTAAGGCGGGAGAATCGCCATGAGCAGTTCTTC. This gives the protein CASSLRRENRHEQFF.

Of note for this clone: Other DNA sequences in the same sample also yield this CDR3. The chain has TRBV7-9 and TRBJ1-1, with 8 nucleotides matching TRBD1. CDR1 is SEHNR and CDR2 is FQNEAQ in the germline V gene (reference sequence). With V trimmed by 5 bases and J by 0 bases, 2 bases remained unmatched. There are 14 residues in the CDR3. CDR3 sequence: CASSRQGMNTEAFF. CDR3 bases: TGTGCCAGCAGCAGACAGGGGATGAACACTGAAGCTTTCTTT.

The chain is built from TRBV5-6 and TRBJ2-7; D uncertain. The CDR3 has 12 residues. Germline CDR1 is SGHDT and CDR2 is YYEEEE. The V and J ends lost 3 bases and 1 base respectively, with 5 bases between them. The CDR3 DNA is TGTGCCAGCAGCTATCGGTCCTACGAGCAGTACTTC. Protein: CASSYRSYEQYF.

The chain joins TRBV7-2 to TRBJ2-7, with TRBD1 matching 11 bases. The CDR3 runs to 15 residues. V gave up 5 bases and J gave up 4 bases; unmatched junction bases: 7. CDR1 is SGHTA, CDR2 FQGNSA, per germline. The CDR3 loop reads CASSPTDRGLYEQYF. DNA of the CDR3: TGTGCCAGCAGCCCTACGGACAGGGGGCTGTACGAGCAGTACTTC.

This clone has a handful of counts. V is TRBV6-6 and J is TRBJ2-7; 7 positions agree with TRBD1. From germline, CDR1 is MNHNY and CDR2 SVGAGI (reference sequence). V lost 7 bases, J lost 6 bases, and 12 bases stayed unmatched. This CDR3 is 14 amino acids long. Written as DNA, the CDR3 is TGTGCCAGCACAAAGACAGGGATTACCGGCGAGCAGTACTTC. Its translation is CASTKTGITGEQYF.

The rearrangement joins TRBV7-2 to TRBJ2-1, with 14 bases aligning to TRBD2. Germline V CDR1 and CDR2: SGHTA, FQGNSA. The CDR3 covers 17 residues. With V trimmed by 0 bases and J by 2 bases, 0 bases remained unmatched. Here the CDR3 DNA reads TGTGCCAGCAGCTTAGCGACTAGCGGGGGGGCCTACAATGAGCAGTTCTTC. Amino acid sequence: CASSLATSGGAYNEQFF. Looking up the rest from reference TRBV7-2 and TRBJ2-1 gives the full variable domain: GAGVSQSPSNKVTEKGKDVELRCDPISGHTALYWYRQSLGQGLEFLIYFQGNSAPDKSGLPSDRFSAERTGGSVSTLTIQRTQQEDSAVYLCASSLATSGGAYNEQFFGPGTRLTVL.

The chain carries TRBV10-1 and TRBJ2-5, with D perhaps matching TRBD2 (5 bases). The end of the DNA aligns better with TRBJ2-7, so the J call may be wrong. This CDR3 comprises 16 residues. The germline CDR1 and CDR2 sequences are WNHNN and SYGVQD (reference sequence). This CDR3 reads CASTENPGLTSYEQYF. The CDR3 DNA reads TGCGCCAGCACGGAAAACCCCGGACTTACTTCCTACGAGCAGTACTTC.

This chain connects TRBV5-5 to TRBJ2-7, with D possibly matching TRBD2 (6 bases). Germline CDR1 and CDR2: SGHKS and YYEKEE (reference sequence). CDR3 length equals 16 residues. Trimming pared 0 bases from V and 4 bases from J, leaving 17 bases between. The CDR3 region has the DNA TGTGCCAGCAGCTTGGCTTCGGCTGCGGCGGGGTACGAGCAGTACTTC. Amino acids: CASSLASAAAGYEQYF.

Turning to this clone: The junction does not match germline at one end; this may be a read error. This chain uses TRBV7-9 with TRBJ1-2; TRBD1 agrees at 12 bases. The CDR3 covers 18 residues. CDR1 SEHNR and CDR2 FQNEAQ come from the germline V gene (reference sequence). CDR3 sequence reads: CASSSLPGQGALNDGYTF. For the CDR3, the DNA is TGTGCCAGCAGCTCATTACCGGGACAGGGGGCTCTTAACGATGGCTACACCTTC.

This clone was detected a few times. CDR3 nucleotides: TGTGCCAGCAGCTATGGACTAAACAATGAGCAGTTCTTC. Encoded protein: CASSYGLNNEQFF. The chain employs TRBV7-2 and TRBJ2-1; a weak D match, TRBD2 (6 bases). The V end was cut by 4 bases, the J end by 5 bases, with 9 bases between. This CDR3 has 13 residues. Germline V gene sequence: CDR1 SGHTA, CDR2 FQGNSA.

The chain has TRBV18 and TRBJ1-1, with D hard to call. The CDR3 extends over 14 amino acids. Germline lookup yields CDR1 KGHSH and CDR2 LQKENI. With 3 bases removed from V and 5 bases from J, the gap between germline ends came to 13 bases. The CDR3, as DNA: TGTGCCAGCTCACCTTCTATCGCTGAGACTGAAGCTTTCTTT. Its translation is CASSPSIAETEAFF.

The chain links TRBV7-8 to TRBJ1-2; TRBD1 aligns across 9 bases. This CDR3 region has 16 residues. V dropped 2 bases and J dropped 4; count of bases not matched to a gene: 8. CDR1 and CDR2 (germline): SGHVS, FQNEAQ. CDR3 sequence: CASSLTGTGYRYGYTF. CDR3 sequence (DNA): TGTGCCAGCAGCTTAACCGGGACAGGGTATCGCTATGGCTACACCTTC.

The chain recombines TRBV28 with TRBJ1-2; 8 bases fit TRBD1. The CDR3 spans 13 residues. Looked up from germline, CDR1 is MDHEN and CDR2 is SYDVKM. J was trimmed by 4 bases and V by 5 bases; bases with no gene match: 3. The DNA of the CDR3 is TGTGCCAGCAGTCGGGACAGGATCTATGGCTACACCTTC. Translation gives CASSRDRIYGYTF.